This T cell receptor (beta chain) was recovered during a study of T cell changes during pregnancy in multiple sclerosis. Assay: immunoSEQ multiplex PCR; the TCRdb copy retains only in-frame clones and omits some. The table includes under 50,000 clones, around 92% detected once. This CDR3 is built from 14 residues. Germline CDR1 and CDR2: GTSNPN and SVGIG (reference sequence). With 0 bases removed from V and 8 bases from J, the gap between germline ends came to 14 bases. Material: CD8+ T cells from peripheral blood mononuclear cells, obtained before pregnancy. The genes are TRBV30 and TRBJ2-1; TRBD2 is a possible D gene (6 bases). The sequence came from a female donor with multiple sclerosis, enrolled in a pregnancy study. DNA of the CDR3: TGTGCCTGGAGTGTTGGTAGCGGAAGCGATGAGCAGTTCTTC. The encoded protein is CAWSVGSGSDEQFF.